A single sample is the source of the 5 T cell receptor beta chains below, sequenced in a study of T-cell memory formation after mild COVID-19. TCRdb itself ran the 5' RACE reads through MiXCR, one entry per CDR3 protein. The sample holds hundreds of thousands of distinct CDR3 sequences, roughly 17% seen once. Specimen: PBMCs or a T cell subset sorted from them (not recorded which). Receptors originate from an adult woman who had mild COVID-19 (a few samples of this study predate the infection). Cell type and time point are not known.

The chain joins TRBV24-1 to TRBJ2-3, with D perhaps matching TRBD1 or TRBD2 (5 bases each). V was clipped by 3 bases and J by 0 bases, with 15 bases between them. The CDR3 sequence is 17 residues long. Germline V gene lookup returns CDR1 KGHDR and CDR2 SFDVKD. The CDR3 is CATSDPGPFSSTDTQYF. The DNA for the CDR3 is TGTGCCACCAGTGATCCGGGACCTTTTTCTAGCACAGATACGCAGTATTTT.

This clonotype was counted a few times. This rearrangement joins TRBV9 to TRBJ2-3; perhaps TRBD2 as D (6 bases). The V gene's germline CDR1 is SGDLS and CDR2 YYNGEE. This CDR3 has 14 amino acids. Trimming left V 0 bases short and J 3 bases short, with 8 bases between. The CDR3 reads CASSVAGETDTQYF. The CDR3, as DNA: TGTGCCAGCAGCGTAGCGGGAGAGACAGATACGCAGTATTTT.

The rearrangement links TRBV24-1 to TRBJ1-2, with 8 bases aligning to TRBD1. The CDR3 is 16 residues long. The trim removed 2 bases at V and 3 bases at J, leaving 7 bases unmatched. Germline CDR1 reads KGHDR; CDR2 reads SFDVKD. Here the CDR3 DNA reads TGTGCCACCAGTGATTCCTCCGGGACAGGATACTATGGCTACACCTTC. It encodes CATSDSSGTGYYGYTF.

This clonotype was found many times. V is TRBV12-3 or TRBV12-4 and J is TRBJ1-6; D remains unclear. CDR3 length: 13 amino acids. With 5 bases removed from V and 15 bases from J, the gap between germline ends came to 17 bases. CDR3 DNA sequence: TGTGCCAGCAGTCCCCCAGAAGGCCGCGACCTCCACTTT. It is translated as CASSPPEGRDLHF.

The chain joins TRBV7-9 to TRBJ1-1; D is undetermined. The CDR3 length is 16 residues. Germline CDR1 SEHNR, CDR2 FQNEAQ (reference sequence). The ends were cut back, 5 bases at V and 2 bases at J, with 18 bases in the middle. The CDR3 bases are TGTGCCAGCAGCCCTTTGATCTGGGCCTTAAACACTGAAGCTTTCTTT. It is translated as CASSPLIWALNTEAFF.